This T cell receptor beta chain was sequenced in a study of blood T cells in healthy people across ages. Whole-study results and caveats: Among T cells, TCR beta diversity per million cells dropped roughly linearly as age rose.

With respect to this clonotype: Its specificity is not known. The CDR3 does not close with the conserved phenylalanine or tryptophan, likely indicating a read error. The DNA is omitted, as the CDR3 cannot be located on it reliably, and the CDR3 follows TCRdb's listing.

The authors ran a second PCR of about 7 to 11 cycles using a sample-barcoded 5' primer and a J-beta primer mix. Every molecule of cDNA carried a tag from a template-switch adaptor with 12 random nucleotides. MiXCR, applied by TCRdb to the 5' RACE reads, yields one record per CDR3 protein. The sample has more than 800,000 distinct CDR3 sequences, around 28% seen once; the top ten hold around 15%. The clonotype originates from a woman older than 75 in good health. Sequenced input: blood.

The chain's CDR3 is CASTKIQGAQGYGYTFGS. The chain is built from TRBV7-9 and TRBJ2-5; no DNA check was done on the table's D call, TRBD1. Both ends counted, the CDR3 spans 18 residues. The germline gives CDR1 SEHNR, CDR2 FQNEAQ (reference sequence).